These 30 T cell receptor beta chains came from one sample sequenced in a study of cytomegalovirus exposure and HLA in healthy donors. Primers for the PCR totalled 60 Vbeta and 13 Jbeta. Profiling relied on immunoSEQ multiplex PCR, and the TCRdb table lists in-frame clones only, not all of them. Of more than 95,000 clones in the sample, approximately 80% were seen once. The sample consisted of PBMCs. These receptors all come from a young man in good health and CMV-seropositive.

The chain is built from TRBV29-1 and TRBJ1-2; D possibly corresponds to TRBD1 (5 bases). Germline V CDR1 and CDR2: SQVTM, ANQGSEA. The CDR3 contains 16 residues. Trimming took off 0 bases at V and 4 bases at J, with 18 bases between the two ends. CDR3 in amino acids: CSVEDPGAQVVYGYTF. The CDR3 nucleotides are TGCAGCGTTGAAGATCCTGGGGCCCAGGTTGTCTATGGCTACACCTTC.

The chain employs TRBV5-4 and TRBJ2-1, with TRBD1 matching over 9 bases. CDR1 SGHNT and CDR2 YYREEE come from the germline V gene (reference sequence). This CDR3 contains 14 residues. Trimming took 4 bases from V and 7 from J; bases not matched to a gene: 6. The CDR3 DNA follows: TGTGCCAGCAGCAGCACCGGGACAGGGAATGAGCAGTTCTTC. Translation: CASSSTGTGNEQFF.

The chain has TRBV28 and TRBJ2-4; D may be TRBD2 (6 bases). Germline CDR1 and CDR2: MDHEN and SYDVKM. The CDR3 covers 16 residues. V was trimmed by 1 base and J by 1 base, leaving 11 bases between them. CDR3 residues: CASSLLLEGAKNIQYF. The CDR3 nucleotides read TGTGCCAGCAGTTTATTATTGGAGGGGGCCAAAAACATTCAGTACTTC.

V gene TRBV5-1 combines with J gene TRBJ2-7; 7 bases are shared with TRBD2. The CDR3 runs 18 residues. The germline gives CDR1 SGHRS, CDR2 YFSETQ. J gave up 4 bases and V 0 bases, and 16 bases lay outside the gene matches. DNA for the CDR3: TGCGCCAGCAGCTTGGATTTCGAACAACTAGCGAACTTTTACGAGCAGTACTTC. Amino acid sequence: CASSLDFEQLANFYEQYF.

V is TRBV19 and J is TRBJ2-3; 7 bases are shared with TRBD1. CDR3 length equals 15 residues. Trimming cost V 5 bases and J 1 base; bases outside gene matches: 6. Germline-derived CDR1 and CDR2 are LNHDA and SQIVND (reference sequence). CDR3 coding DNA: TGTGCCAGTAGTTCTGACAGGGTTCGCACAGATACGCAGTATTTT. Protein product: CASSSDRVRTDTQYF. The variable domain in full, completed from reference TRBV19 and TRBJ2-3, reads DGGITQSPKYLFRKEGQNVTLSCEQNLNHDAMYWYRQDPGQGLRLIYYSQIVNDFQKGDIAEGYSVSREKKESFPLTVTSAQKNPTAFYLCASSSDRVRTDTQYFGPGTRLTVL.

A word on this clone: The sample contains more than one DNA sequence encoding this CDR3. The chain recombines TRBV29-1 with TRBJ2-7; 7 nucleotides line up with TRBD2. The trim removed 6 bases at V and 3 bases at J, leaving 2 bases unmatched. The germline V gene has CDR1 SQVTM and CDR2 ANQGSEA. The CDR3 runs to 11 residues. The CDR3 DNA follows: TGCAGCGTGGGGGACTACTACGAGCAGTACTTC. Translation gives CSVGDYYEQYF.

In its sample, this clone was seen a few times. The genes are TRBV11-2 and TRBJ1-3, with TRBD1 as a possible D gene (6 bases). Trimming removed 6 bases at V and 4 bases at J, with 13 bases between. In germline, CDR1 is SGHAT, CDR2 FQNNGV. This CDR3 contains 14 residues. The CDR3 loop reads CASSRITGGNTIYF. The DNA for the CDR3 is TGTGCCAGCAGTCGTATTACAGGGGGAAACACCATATATTTT. The variable domain in full, completed from reference TRBV11-2 and TRBJ1-3, reads EAGVAQSPRYKIIEKRQSVAFWCNPISGHATLYWYQQILGQGPKLLIQFQNNGVVDDSQLPKDRFSAERLKGVDSTLKIQPAKLEDSAVYLCASSRITGGNTIYFGEGSWLTVV.

CDR3 coding DNA: TGCGCCAGCAGCCAAGATGGTCCGAGGACAGGGTACAATGAGCAGTTCTTC. Amino acid sequence: CASSQDGPRTGYNEQFF. The chain is built from TRBV4-3 and TRBJ2-1; 8 bases align to TRBD1. Germline V gene lookup returns CDR1 LGHNA and CDR2 YSLEER. Losses at the gene ends were 0 bases for V and 4 bases for J; bases not matched to a gene: 8. This CDR3 is built from 17 residues.

The CDR3 DNA follows: TGTGCCAGCAGCGTAGGCTACGATCCTAGGAACTATGGCTACACCTTC. It codes for CASSVGYDPRNYGYTF. This chain links TRBV9 with TRBJ1-2, with unresolved D. The CDR3 has 16 residues. V was trimmed by 0 bases and J by 2 bases, leaving 14 bases between them. Germline CDR1 reads SGDLS; CDR2 reads YYNGEE.

The chain uses TRBV4-1 and TRBJ2-7, with 12 bases fitting TRBD2. V gave up 4 bases and J gave up 1 base; unmatched junction bases: 2. Germline-derived CDR1 and CDR2 are MGHRA and YSYEKL. The CDR3 totals 15 residues. The CDR3 DNA reads as TGCGCCAGCAGCCCTAGCGGGAGGGGGTCCTACGAGCAGTACTTC. As protein: CASSPSGRGSYEQYF.

The CDR3 DNA is TGTGCCAGCAGCTTCATAAATGTGTGGTGGGGCGGCACAGATACGCAGTATTTT. Translation gives CASSFINVWWGGTDTQYF. This rearrangement joins TRBV7-9 to TRBJ2-3; the D gene is possibly TRBD1 (5 bases). Trimming took off 3 bases at V and 1 base at J, with 20 bases between the two ends. CDR3 length equals 18 residues. Germline CDR1 and CDR2: SEHNR and FQNEAQ (reference sequence).

This clone was seen only once. The DNA for the CDR3 is TGTGCCAGCAGTGACTACGAAGCCAAAAACATTCAGTACTTC. It specifies CASSDYEAKNIQYF. The chain combines TRBV2 with TRBJ2-4; no clear D. V was clipped by 3 bases and J by 0 bases, with 6 bases between them. Germline V gene sequence: CDR1 SNHLY, CDR2 FYNNEI. The CDR3 is 14 residues long. The variable domain in full, completed from reference TRBV2 and TRBJ2-4, reads EPEVTQTPSHQVTQMGQEVILRCVPISNHLYFYWYRQILGQKVEFLVSFYNNEISEKSEIFDDQFSVERPDGSNFTLKIRSTKLEDSAMYFCASSDYEAKNIQYFGAGTRLSVL.

This chain joins TRBV27 and TRBJ1-1; D possibly corresponds to TRBD1 (6 bases). This CDR3 has 13 residues. In germline, CDR1 is MNHEY, CDR2 SMNVEV (reference sequence). V was trimmed by 6 bases and J by 1 base, leaving 9 bases between them. DNA for the CDR3: TGTGCCAGCAGCCAACAGGGGAACACTGAAGCTTTCTTT. This codes for CASSQQGNTEAFF.

V is TRBV5-4 and J is TRBJ1-3; no clear D. Germline V gene lookup returns CDR1 SGHNT and CDR2 YYREEE (reference sequence). The CDR3 loop spans 10 amino acids. V lost 4 bases and J 11 bases, leaving 7 bases between the germline ends. The CDR3 reads CASSASPIYF. For the CDR3, the DNA is TGTGCCAGCAGCGCGAGCCCCATATATTTT.

This chain joins TRBV30 and TRBJ1-1; the D gene is possibly TRBD1 (5 bases). CDR1 is GTSNPN and CDR2 is SVGIG in the germline V gene (reference sequence). CDR3 size: 14 residues. Trimming left V 0 bases short and J 3 bases short, with 11 bases between. The CDR3 sequence: CAWSVIWGDTEAFF. CDR3 coding DNA: TGTGCCTGGAGTGTGATCTGGGGGGACACTGAAGCTTTCTTT.

The CDR3 here is CASVGQGEHNEQFF. Written as DNA, the CDR3 is TGTGCCAGCGTAGGACAGGGGGAGCACAATGAGCAGTTCTTC. The chain is built from TRBV25-1 and TRBJ2-1; 10 bases are a match to TRBD1. Losses at the gene ends were 8 bases for V and 5 bases for J; bases not matched to a gene: 6. The CDR3 consists of 14 residues. Germline loops: CDR1 MGHDK, CDR2 SYGVNS.

The V and J genes are TRBV7-2 and TRBJ1-5; D unresolved. Per the germline V gene, CDR1 is SGHTA and CDR2 is FQGNSA. The CDR3 runs 16 residues. V was pared by 1 base and J by 4 bases, with 14 bases between. Here the CDR3 DNA reads TGTGCCAGCAGCTTAGGTCGGGGTTTTGGTAATCAGCCCCAGCATTTT. Encoded protein: CASSLGRGFGNQPQHF.

The gene calls are TRBV6-6 and TRBJ1-5, with a possible D match to TRBD1 (6 bases). V lost 4 bases, J lost 7 bases, and 20 bases lay in between. CDR3 length: 16 residues. Germline-derived CDR1 and CDR2 are MNHNY and SVGAGI (reference sequence). CDR3 nucleotides: TGTGCCAGCAGTTTGGGCAAACAGGGTTTTTCGCAGCCCCAGCATTTT. It translates to CASSLGKQGFSQPQHF.

The gene calls are TRBV7-2 and TRBJ1-2; no firm D call. The germline V gene encodes CDR1 SGHTA and CDR2 FQGNSA. The CDR3 spans 15 residues. V shed 3 bases and J shed 7 bases, with 18 bases lying between them. The CDR3 DNA reads as TGTGCCAGCAGCTTGGACCCTTCGAGGGCCTCTGGCTACACCTTC. This codes for CASSLDPSRASGYTF. Variable domain in full (rest from reference TRBV7-2 and TRBJ1-2): GAGVSQSPSNKVTEKGKDVELRCDPISGHTALYWYRQSLGQGLEFLIYFQGNSAPDKSGLPSDRFSAERTGGSVSTLTIQRTQQEDSAVYLCASSLDPSRASGYTFGSGTRLTVV.

In its sample, this clone was seen a few times. This CDR3 reads CAWSRGARGETQYF. Written as DNA, the CDR3 is TGTGCCTGGAGTCGGGGGGCGCGTGGAGAGACCCAGTACTTC. The V gene is TRBV30, the J gene TRBJ2-5, with D perhaps matching TRBD2 (7 bases). This CDR3 contains 14 residues. V dropped 2 bases and J dropped 4 bases, with 14 bases sitting between them. CDR1 and CDR2 (germline): GTSNPN, SVGIG (reference sequence).

CDR3 amino acids: CASSVEAFGNTIYF. Written as DNA, the CDR3 is TGTGCCAGCAGCGTAGAAGCGTTTGGAAACACCATATATTTT. The rearrangement joins TRBV9 to TRBJ1-3; D not resolved. The CDR3 runs 14 residues. Trimming took off 0 bases at V and 3 bases at J, with 7 bases between the two ends. Germline V gene data show CDR1 as SGDLS and CDR2 as YYNGEE.

The chain has TRBV6-5 and TRBJ2-3; TRBD2 might be the D (6 bases). The CDR3 runs to 15 residues. Per germline, CDR1 MNHEY and CDR2 SVGAGI. Trimming pared 0 bases from V and 5 bases from J, leaving 12 bases between. The CDR3 sequence: CASSYSIGGEDTQYF. CDR3 coding DNA: TGTGCCAGCAGTTACTCGATTGGCGGGGAAGATACGCAGTATTTT.

The chain links TRBV9 to TRBJ2-2, with 7 bases lining up with TRBD1. V trimming: 2 bases; J trimming: 6 bases; junction bases outside the gene matches: 4. The CDR3 spans 14 residues. In germline, CDR1 is SGDLS, CDR2 YYNGEE. The CDR3 protein is CASSVLGGAGELFF. The DNA for the CDR3 is TGTGCCAGCAGCGTCCTAGGGGGCGCCGGGGAGCTGTTTTTT.

In this sample, this clone turned up once. The J gene is TRBJ1-1, the V gene TRBV7-9; the D gene is possibly TRBD1 (5 bases). The CDR3 has 14 amino acids. In germline, CDR1 is SEHNR, CDR2 FQNEAQ (reference sequence). Trimming removed 5 bases at V and 1 base at J, with 11 bases between. CDR3 sequence reads: CASSPRAENTEAFF. In DNA, the CDR3 is TGTGCCAGCAGCCCCAGGGCTGAGAACACTGAAGCTTTCTTT.

A word on this clone: Other DNA sequences in this specimen translate into the identical CDR3. This chain links TRBV2 with TRBJ1-1; possible D gene TRBD1, 5 bases. This CDR3 is 13 amino acids long. Germline V gene sequence: CDR1 SNHLY, CDR2 FYNNEI. Deletions cut 6 bases from V and 1 base from J, with 9 bases between. This chain's CDR3 is CASSAQENTEAFF. The DNA of the CDR3 is TGTGCCAGCAGCGCACAGGAGAACACTGAAGCTTTCTTT.

V usage is TRBV6-4 and J usage is TRBJ2-3; weak D call: TRBD2 (6 bases). Trimming removed 3 bases at V and 0 bases at J, with 10 bases between. The CDR3 contains 15 residues. Germline CDR1 reads MRHNA; CDR2 reads SNTAGT. The CDR3 reads CASSESSGSTDTQYF. CDR3 DNA: TGTGCCAGCAGTGAGAGTAGCGGAAGCACAGATACGCAGTATTTT.

J is TRBJ2-7 and V is TRBV4-1; possible D gene TRBD2, 5 bases. The V and J ends lost 4 bases and 5 bases respectively, with 15 bases between them. The CDR3 is made up of 14 amino acids. Germline-derived CDR1 and CDR2 are MGHRA and YSYEKL. The CDR3 here is CASSRGPGTNEQYF. CDR3 sequence (DNA): TGCGCCAGCAGCCGAGGTCCGGGAACCAACGAGCAGTACTTC.

CDR3 sequence reads: CASSPIGTGTYEQYF. The DNA of the CDR3 is TGTGCCAGCAGTCCCATCGGGACAGGGACCTACGAGCAGTACTTC. This rearrangement joins TRBV27 to TRBJ2-5; the match to TRBD1 covers 9 bases. The end of the DNA aligns better with TRBJ2-7, so the J call may be wrong. Germline V lookup: CDR1 MNHEY, CDR2 SMNVEV (reference sequence). The CDR3 has 15 residues.

J is TRBJ2-5 and V is TRBV11-3, with D perhaps TRBD2 (6 bases). This CDR3 region has 18 residues. The germline V gene has CDR1 SGHNT and CDR2 YENEEA. The V and J ends lost 4 bases and 2 bases respectively, with 23 bases between them. The CDR3 loop reads CASSYVPELCAGQETQYF. The DNA for the CDR3 is TGTGCCAGCAGCTACGTCCCCGAGCTATGCGCGGGACAAGAGACCCAGTACTTC.

The CDR3 loop reads CASSLEAGPRELFF. The CDR3 DNA reads TGTGCCAGCAGCTTAGAAGCGGGCCCGAGAGAACTGTTTTTT. The chain links TRBV7-8 to TRBJ1-4; no clear D gene. This CDR3 has 14 amino acids. Trimming cost V 1 base and J 12 bases, with 15 bases left between them. CDR1 and CDR2 from the germline V gene are SGHVS and FQNEAQ.